This entry lists 8 T cell receptor beta chains sequenced from one sample in a study of monozygotic twins with cystic fibrosis. Libraries were prepared by immunoSEQ multiplex PCR; TCRdb keeps only in-frame clonotypes and omits some of them. The table records 25,000 to 30,000 clones, 90% of them present only once. Material: blood. These receptors all come from a girl aged 2-10 years with cystic fibrosis.

The chain joins TRBV10-3 to TRBJ2-3; 10 nucleotides agree with TRBD2. Germline lookup yields CDR1 ENHRY and CDR2 SYGVKD. The CDR3 has 15 residues. Germline trimming cut 5 bases from V and 8 bases from J; bases unmatched to any gene: 10. The CDR3 DNA follows: TGTGCCATCAGTTACGGACTAGCGGCCATGGGTACGCAGTATTTT. This codes for CAISYGLAAMGTQYF.

V and J are TRBV5-1 and TRBJ2-7; 7 bases are a match to TRBD1. Germline trimming cut 0 bases from V and 2 bases from J; bases unmatched to any gene: 8. Germline lookup yields CDR1 SGHRS and CDR2 YFSETQ. This CDR3 is 16 amino acids long. CDR3 in DNA: TGCGCCAGCAGCTTGGATTGGACAGGATTCACCTACGAGCAGTACTTC. As protein: CASSLDWTGFTYEQYF.

The chain is built from TRBV5-6 and TRBJ2-5; 7 bases map to TRBD2. Germline CDR1 and CDR2: SGHDT and YYEEEE. The junction had 4 bases not matched to a gene; V was cut back by 1 base and J by 1 base. The CDR3 totals 15 residues. CDR3 protein: CASSLLGRSQETQYF. CDR3 nucleotide sequence: TGTGCCAGCAGCTTGCTCGGGAGGTCCCAAGAGACCCAGTACTTC.

The gene calls are TRBV5-6 and TRBJ2-7; D is possibly TRBD1 or TRBD2 (5 bases each). The length of the CDR3 is 13 residues. Germline V gives CDR1 SGHDT, CDR2 YYEEEE. V shed 2 bases and J shed 6 bases, with 12 bases lying between them. CDR3 nucleotide sequence: TGTGCCAGCAGCTTCTACGGGGCGCCCGAGCAGTACTTC. It translates to CASSFYGAPEQYF.

The chain has TRBV7-6 and TRBJ1-4; D perhaps matches TRBD1 (6 bases). Trimming removed 5 bases from V and 8 bases from J, with 12 bases in between. The CDR3 totals 13 residues. Germline V gene data show CDR1 as SGHVS and CDR2 as FNYEAQ. The DNA of the CDR3 is TGTGCCAGCAGCCCGAGAGGGGGGGAAAAACTGTTTTTT. The encoded protein is CASSPRGGEKLFF.

This CDR3 is CASSLAGGNQPQHF. CDR3 DNA: TGTGCCAGCAGCTTAGCGGGGGGCAATCAGCCCCAGCATTTT. J is TRBJ1-5 and V is TRBV7-2; a weak D match, TRBD1 (5 bases). Germline loops: CDR1 SGHTA, CDR2 FQGNSA. Trimming left V 0 bases short and J 2 bases short, with 5 bases between. CDR3 size: 14 residues.

This clone was found once. The chain links TRBV7-8 to TRBJ1-2; TRBD1 matches at 7 bases. The V and J ends lost 5 bases and 4 bases, in that order; junction bases with no gene match: 13. Germline CDR1 SGHVS, CDR2 FQNEAQ. CDR3 length equals 16 residues. This CDR3 reads CASSPVGIDRVYGYTF. The CDR3, as DNA: TGTGCCAGCAGCCCCGTCGGAATCGACAGGGTCTATGGCTACACCTTC.

The chain has TRBV9 and TRBJ2-3; D gene unclear. Germline lookup yields CDR1 SGDLS and CDR2 YYNGEE. V was clipped by 2 bases and J by 1 base, with 8 bases between them. This CDR3 is built from 14 residues. The CDR3 DNA is TGTGCCAGCAGCGTCTCGACTGGCACAGATACGCAGTATTTT. Its translation: CASSVSTGTDTQYF.